This T cell receptor beta chain was observed in a study of shared T cell receptors in the human thymus. The method was immunoSEQ multiplex PCR; TCRdb's version includes in-frame clones alone and lacks a portion of them. The sample contains about 540,000 clones, about four fifths of which appear only once. The CDR3 runs to 17 residues. V shed 2 bases and J 1 base; nucleotides not matched to a gene: 9. Germline loops: CDR1 GTSNPN, CDR2 SVGIG (reference sequence). Another study also made use of these data, one on human thymus T cells. As that study records: Donation was from healthy Finnish infants who were having corrective surgery that addressed congenital heart defects. Gene usage for V and J segments appeared biased in thymic and blood repertoires. What related research reported was that thymic repertoires overlapped highly among unrelated individuals.

The sequenced sample was thymocytes. The genes are TRBV30 and TRBJ2-7, with 12 bases identical to TRBD1. The sequence came from a boy younger than two with a congenital heart defect. As DNA, the CDR3 is TGTGCCTGGAGTTCCACCCGGGACAGGGGGCCGTCCTACGAGCAGTACTTC. Its translation is CAWSSTRDRGPSYEQYF. The full variable domain, in which reference TRBV30 and TRBJ2-7 provide the parts outside the CDR3, is SQTIHQWPATLVQPVGSPLSLECTVEGTSNPNLYWYRQAAGRGLQLLFYSVGIGQISSEVPQNLSASRPQDRQFILSSKKLLLSDSGFYLCAWSSTRDRGPSYEQYFGPGTRLTVT.